This T cell receptor (beta chain) was sequenced during a study of T cell responses to AZD1222 COVID-19 vaccine. Only in-frame clones appear in the TCRdb table, and some are missing; sequencing was by immunoSEQ multiplex PCR. The table shows about 77,000 clones, with roughly 90% occurring only once. The CDR3 consists of 15 residues. CDR1 and CDR2 from the germline V gene are SGHTA and FQGTGA. Unmatched junction bases numbered 6, after V lost 3 bases and J lost 7 bases. Findings of the study overall: Elevations in Spike-specific TCR breadth and depth followed administration of two AZD1222 doses. In the spike-specific TCR repertoire, nearly half reportedly target unmutated variant regions. Clonal diversity was possibly underestimated, and white British individuals and females predominated among donors.

Notes on this clone: The antigen is undetermined.

Material: peripheral blood, obtained 28 days after the second AZD1222 dose. The chain links TRBV7-3 to TRBJ2-1, with 10 bases matching TRBD2. This TCR was sampled from an adult who received the AZD1222 COVID-19 vaccine. The CDR3 loop is CASSFSGRLGNEQFF. The CDR3 nucleotides read TGTGCCAGCAGCTTTAGCGGGAGGCTTGGAAATGAGCAGTTCTTC.